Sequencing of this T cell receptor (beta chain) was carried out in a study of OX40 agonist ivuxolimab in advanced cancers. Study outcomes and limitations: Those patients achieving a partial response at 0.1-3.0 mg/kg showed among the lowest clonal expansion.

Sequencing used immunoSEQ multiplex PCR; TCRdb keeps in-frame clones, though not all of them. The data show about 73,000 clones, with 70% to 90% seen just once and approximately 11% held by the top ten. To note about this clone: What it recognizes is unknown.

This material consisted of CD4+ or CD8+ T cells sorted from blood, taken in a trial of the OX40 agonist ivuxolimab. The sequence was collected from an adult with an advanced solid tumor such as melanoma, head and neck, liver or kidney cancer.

The CDR3 region is CASSLRGGTDYEQYF. CDR3 nucleotide sequence: TGCGCCAGCAGCCTGCGGGGGGGAACTGACTACGAGCAGTACTTC. The genes are TRBV4-1 and TRBJ2-7; 9 nucleotides match TRBD2. This CDR3 region has 15 residues. The ends lost 4 bases at V and 3 bases at J; junction bases unmatched: 7. Germline-derived CDR1 and CDR2 are MGHRA and YSYEKL.